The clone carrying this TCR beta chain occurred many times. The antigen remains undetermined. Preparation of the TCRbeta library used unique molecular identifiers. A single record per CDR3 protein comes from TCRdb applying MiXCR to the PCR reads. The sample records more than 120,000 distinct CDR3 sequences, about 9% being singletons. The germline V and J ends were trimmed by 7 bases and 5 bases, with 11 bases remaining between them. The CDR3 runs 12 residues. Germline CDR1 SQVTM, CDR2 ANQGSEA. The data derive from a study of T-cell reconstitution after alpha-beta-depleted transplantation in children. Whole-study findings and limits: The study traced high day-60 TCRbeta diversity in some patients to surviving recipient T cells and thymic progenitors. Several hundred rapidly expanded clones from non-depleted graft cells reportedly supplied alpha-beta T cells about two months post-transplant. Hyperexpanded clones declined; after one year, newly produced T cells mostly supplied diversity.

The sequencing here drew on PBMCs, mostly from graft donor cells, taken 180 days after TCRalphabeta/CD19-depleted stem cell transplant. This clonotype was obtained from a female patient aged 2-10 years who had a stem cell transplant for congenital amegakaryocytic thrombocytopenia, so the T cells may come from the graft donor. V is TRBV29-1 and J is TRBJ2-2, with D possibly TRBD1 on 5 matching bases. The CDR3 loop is CSGVRETGELFF. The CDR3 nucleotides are TGCAGCGGAGTCAGGGAAACCGGGGAGCTGTTTTTT.